The text below deals with one TCR beta chain. This sample is drawn from a study of CD4+ T cells in melanoma. Only in-frame clones appear in the TCRdb table, and some are missing; sequencing was by immunoSEQ multiplex PCR. This sample has 13,000 or so clones, with around 70% found just once. The receptor's source is a human donor with melanoma. Sequencing input: cells from a culture (not recorded whether cultured in vitro).

CDR3 in amino acids: CASSSSFSLGSETQYF. The CDR3 nucleotides are TGTGCCAGCAGTTCCAGCTTTAGCTTAGGGTCAGAGACCCAGTACTTC. The chain has TRBV6-5 and TRBJ2-5; no reliable D call. V was clipped by 4 bases and J by 4 bases, with 19 bases between them. Germline CDR1 MNHEY, CDR2 SVGAGI. The CDR3 contains 16 residues.